This TCR beta chain was sequenced for a study of PD-L1 blockade in urothelial cancer. Whole-study context: Researchers looked at the blood 3 weeks (second dose) and 6 weeks after treatment began.

The repertoire was sequenced with immunoSEQ multiplex PCR; TCRdb's copy has only in-frame clones and lacks some. This sample has approximately 80,000 clones, with about 80% found just once. In germline, CDR1 is SGHRS, CDR2 YFSETQ. The CDR3 is 16 amino acids. V was clipped by 5 bases and J by 5 bases; unmatched bases: 15. The sample in question was PBMCs, obtained around atezolizumab (anti-PD-L1) treatment. The source is a man in his 70s with urothelial cancer. The chain joins TRBV5-1 to TRBJ2-5; the match to TRBD1 covers 7 bases. This CDR3 reads CASSSPPGGKTETQYF. Here the CDR3 DNA reads TGCGCCAGCAGTTCTCCTCCAGGGGGTAAAACGGAGACCCAGTACTTC.